Below, 24 T cell receptor beta chains from the same sample are listed, as sequenced in a study of blood T cell repertoires in COVID-19. Measured with immunoSEQ multiplex PCR; TCRdb has only the in-frame clones, and not every one. The sample yields around 80,000 clones, approximately 81% seen once. The specimen was peripheral blood. These receptors all come from a woman aged 80 or older with active or convalescent COVID-19.

The chain couples TRBV3-1 (or the pseudogene TRBV3-2) to TRBJ2-2; D might be TRBD1 (6 bases). In germline, CDR1 is LGHDT, CDR2 YNNKEL (reference sequence). The CDR3 contains 16 residues. V lost 0 bases and J lost 4, with 12 bases in between. CDR3 sequence: CASSQDRQGPTGELFF. The CDR3 coding sequence is TGTGCCAGCAGCCAAGATCGTCAGGGGCCCACCGGGGAGCTGTTTTTT.

The gene calls are TRBV6-2 or TRBV6-3 and TRBJ2-2, with D perhaps matching TRBD1 (5 bases). V was clipped by 2 bases and J by 6 bases, with 7 bases between them. The CDR3 is 13 amino acids. Germline CDR1 MNHEY, CDR2 SVGEGT. The CDR3 here is CASSYKGSGELFF. As DNA, the CDR3 is TGTGCCAGCAGTTACAAGGGGTCCGGGGAGCTGTTTTTT.

This chain connects TRBV4-3 to TRBJ1-1; D is undetermined. The CDR3 spans 13 residues. Trimming removed 6 bases from V and 2 bases from J, with 10 bases in between. From germline, CDR1 is LGHNA and CDR2 YSLEER. The CDR3 coding sequence is TGCGCCAGCAGAAACCAGGTAAACACTGAAGCTTTCTTT. As protein: CASRNQVNTEAFF.

This clone showed up just once. This sequence joins TRBV14 and TRBJ2-5; a weak D match, TRBD2 (5 bases). CDR3 length: 13 residues. V lost 4 bases and J lost 5, with 11 bases in between. Germline loops: CDR1 SGHDN, CDR2 FVKESK. In DNA form, the CDR3 reads TGTGCCAGCAGCCCTGGACTGAGGGAGACCCAGTACTTC. Protein product: CASSPGLRETQYF.

The chain combines TRBV24-1 with TRBJ2-5; TRBD2 aligns across 11 bases. The CDR3 covers 15 residues. Germline CDR1 and CDR2: KGHDR and SFDVKD. Trimming cost V 5 bases and J 5 bases; bases outside gene matches: 6. The CDR3 sequence: CATSASSGGWETQYF. DNA of the CDR3: TGTGCCACCAGTGCATCTAGCGGGGGGTGGGAGACCCAGTACTTC.

The chain is built from TRBV5-1 and TRBJ2-1; 12 bases line up with TRBD2. The germline V gene has CDR1 SGHRS and CDR2 YFSETQ. The CDR3 is made up of 15 amino acids. With V trimmed by 4 bases and J by 7 bases, 6 bases remained unmatched. The CDR3 region is CASSPSGRAVNEQFF. DNA for the CDR3: TGCGCCAGCAGCCCTAGCGGGAGGGCCGTAAATGAGCAGTTCTTC.

The chain combines TRBV4-1 with TRBJ1-2, with 8 nucleotides matching TRBD1. V was clipped by 6 bases and J by 4 bases; unmatched bases: 7. Looked up from germline, CDR1 is MGHRA and CDR2 is YSYEKL. The CDR3 spans 14 residues. The CDR3 reads CASSQPDRVYGYTF. CDR3 nucleotide sequence: TGCGCCAGCAGTCAACCGGACAGGGTCTATGGCTACACCTTC.

The chain links TRBV5-1 to TRBJ2-3; no definite D call. There are 16 residues in the CDR3. Trimming cost V 0 bases and J 5 bases, with 16 bases left between them. Looked up from germline, CDR1 is SGHRS and CDR2 is YFSETQ. CDR3 in amino acids: CASSLVAAHDIDTQYF. CDR3 coding DNA: TGCGCCAGCAGCTTGGTTGCGGCACACGATATAGATACGCAGTATTTT.

Details on this clone: The DNA is omitted, as the CDR3 cannot be located on it reliably, and the CDR3 follows TCRdb's listing. V is TRBV6-6 and J is TRBJ1-1; the DNA was not used to check the table's D call, TRBD1. The germline V gene encodes CDR1 MNHNY and CDR2 SVGAGI (reference sequence). Both ends counted, the CDR3 spans 15 residues. The CDR3 here is CASSTSTGAKTEAFF.

The chain links TRBV11-2 to TRBJ2-7, with TRBD1 matching over 10 bases. CDR3 length equals 18 residues. Looked up from germline, CDR1 is SGHAT and CDR2 is FQNNGV. After removal of 5 bases from V and 3 bases from J, the junction contained 16 bases not matched to a gene. The CDR3 sequence is CASSLIRPDRGRDYEQYF. The CDR3 nucleotides are TGTGCCAGCAGCCTGATTAGGCCCGACAGGGGGCGCGACTACGAGCAGTACTTC.

CDR3 loop: CASSLPLAGSSYEQYF. The CDR3 DNA follows: TGTGCCAGCAGCTTACCTCTAGCGGGAAGCTCCTACGAGCAGTACTTC. V is TRBV28 and J is TRBJ2-7, with TRBD2 matching over 9 bases. The trim removed 6 bases at V and 0 bases at J, leaving 9 bases unmatched. CDR1 and CDR2 from the germline V gene are MDHEN and SYDVKM. The CDR3 is made up of 16 amino acids.

This clone has just one count. V gene TRBV7-3 combines with J gene TRBJ2-3; no firm D call. The CDR3 has 12 amino acids. Between the trimmed V and J ends, which lost 5 bases and 5 bases, there was a span of 8 bases. Germline values: CDR1 SGHTA, CDR2 FQGTGA. Written as DNA, the CDR3 is TGTGCCAGCAGCCCCCCCGGAGATACGCAGTATTTT. It translates to CASSPPGDTQYF. The full variable domain, its missing parts supplied by reference TRBV7-3 and TRBJ2-3, is GAGVSQTPSNKVTEKGKYVELRCDPISGHTALYWYRQSLGQGPEFLIYFQGTGAADDSGLPNDRFFAVRPEGSVSTLKIQRTERGDSAVYLCASSPPGDTQYFGPGTRLTVL.

The chain is built from TRBV7-2 and TRBJ2-7; D gene unclear. The V end lost 1 base, the J end lost 1 base, and 8 bases lay between the germline ends. Looked up from germline, CDR1 is SGHTA and CDR2 is FQGNSA. The CDR3 consists of 14 residues. CDR3: CASSLVTSSYEQYF. The CDR3 nucleotides read TGTGCCAGCAGCTTAGTGACATCTTCCTACGAGCAGTACTTC.

The CDR3 loop is CASSYPEIIQYF. In nucleotides, the CDR3 is TGTGCCAGCAGTTACCCAGAAATCATTCAGTACTTC. V usage is TRBV6-6 and J usage is TRBJ2-4; D is undetermined. This CDR3 contains 12 residues. Trimming left V 2 bases short and J 9 bases short, with 8 bases between. Looked up from germline, CDR1 is MNHNY and CDR2 is SVGAGI (reference sequence).

This sequence joins TRBV19 and TRBJ2-1, with 7 bases lining up with TRBD1. CDR1 is LNHDA and CDR2 is SQIVND in the germline V gene (reference sequence). Unmatched junction bases numbered 1, after V lost 3 bases and J lost 8 bases. The CDR3 loop spans 12 amino acids. CDR3 nucleotide sequence: TGTGCCAGTAGTATTCAGGGGGATGAGCAGTTCTTC. Protein product: CASSIQGDEQFF.

The chain couples TRBV4-3 to TRBJ2-1; 11 positions agree with TRBD2. This CDR3 contains 16 residues. V lost 0 bases to trimming and J lost 8 bases; unmatched junction nucleotides: 6. CDR1 LGHNA and CDR2 YSLEER come from the germline V gene. The CDR3 loop is CASSQEVAGGRDEQFF. DNA of the CDR3: TGCGCCAGCAGCCAAGAGGTAGCGGGGGGGCGAGATGAGCAGTTCTTC.

V usage is TRBV9 and J usage is TRBJ1-2, with D perhaps TRBD1 (6 bases). The germline V gene encodes CDR1 SGDLS and CDR2 YYNGEE. The V end lost 0 bases, the J end lost 4 bases, and 13 bases lay between the germline ends. The CDR3 contains 15 residues. The CDR3 nucleotides are TGTGCCAGCAGCGTAGAAAGGACAGACCGCTATGGCTACACCTTC. Protein: CASSVERTDRYGYTF. The whole variable domain, remainder taken from reference TRBV9 and TRBJ1-2, is DSGVTQTPKHLITATGQRVTLRCSPRSGDLSVYWYQQSLDQGLQFLIQYYNGEERAKGNILERFSAQQFPDLHSELNLSSLELGDSALYFCASSVERTDRYGYTFGSGTRLTVV.

The chain recombines TRBV6-5 with TRBJ2-5; 8 bases fit TRBD1. Germline CDR1 MNHEY, CDR2 SVGAGI. The CDR3 is 15 residues long. Trimming removed 3 bases from V and 4 bases from J; junction bases left unmatched: 7. The CDR3 region is CASSYTYDRGETQYF. The CDR3 coding sequence is TGTGCCAGCAGTTATACCTATGACAGGGGAGAGACCCAGTACTTC.

This clone was recorded once. The chain uses TRBV10-1 and TRBJ2-4; unclear D gene. Per germline, CDR1 WNHNN and CDR2 SYGVQD (reference sequence). V lost 9 bases and J lost 0, with 12 bases in between. This CDR3 contains 14 residues. CDR3 DNA: TGCGCCAGAGAGATTTCCGGAGCCAAAAACATTCAGTACTTC. It translates to CAREISGAKNIQYF.

V usage is TRBV5-1 and J usage is TRBJ1-1, with TRBD1 identical over 10 bases. The CDR3 covers 14 residues. V lost 4 bases, J lost 7 bases, and 7 bases stayed unmatched. Germline V CDR1 and CDR2: SGHRS, YFSETQ. CDR3 bases: TGCGCCAGCAGCGGTGACAGGGGGCTTAGTGAAGCTTTCTTT. This encodes CASSGDRGLSEAFF.

The rearrangement links TRBV6-2 or TRBV6-3 to TRBJ2-3, with 13 nucleotides matching TRBD2. With V trimmed by 5 bases and J by 8 bases, 7 bases remained unmatched. Germline CDR1 is MNHEY and CDR2 is SVGEGT. The CDR3 length is 15 residues. CDR3 in DNA: TGTGCCAGCAGTCGAGACGGGACTAGCGGGGCTACGCAGTATTTT. This gives the protein CASSRDGTSGATQYF.

The chain couples TRBV12-3 or TRBV12-4 to TRBJ2-1; 8 nucleotides line up with TRBD1. After removal of 8 bases from V and 6 bases from J, the junction contained 6 bases not matched to a gene. The CDR3 totals 13 residues. The CDR3 loop is CASSETGVNEQFF. The CDR3 nucleotides read TGTGCCAGCTCCGAGACAGGGGTCAATGAGCAGTTCTTC.

The V and J genes are TRBV7-8 and TRBJ1-2, with 7 bases that match TRBD1. Germline V CDR1 and CDR2: SGHVS, FQNEAQ. The CDR3 is 15 residues long. With V trimmed by 5 bases and J by 8 bases, 14 bases remained unmatched. The CDR3 sequence is CASSSRDRAFRGYTF. In nucleotides, the CDR3 is TGTGCCAGCAGCAGCCGGGACAGAGCCTTCCGCGGCTACACCTTC.

V is TRBV6-5 and J is TRBJ1-1; TRBD1 matches at 10 bases. The V gene end was trimmed by 6 bases and the J gene end by 4 bases; junction bases not matched to a gene: 2. Germline values: CDR1 MNHEY, CDR2 SVGAGI. The CDR3 is 13 amino acids. Here the CDR3 reads CASRRTGGTEAFF. CDR3 in DNA: TGTGCCAGCAGGCGGACAGGGGGCACTGAAGCTTTCTTT.